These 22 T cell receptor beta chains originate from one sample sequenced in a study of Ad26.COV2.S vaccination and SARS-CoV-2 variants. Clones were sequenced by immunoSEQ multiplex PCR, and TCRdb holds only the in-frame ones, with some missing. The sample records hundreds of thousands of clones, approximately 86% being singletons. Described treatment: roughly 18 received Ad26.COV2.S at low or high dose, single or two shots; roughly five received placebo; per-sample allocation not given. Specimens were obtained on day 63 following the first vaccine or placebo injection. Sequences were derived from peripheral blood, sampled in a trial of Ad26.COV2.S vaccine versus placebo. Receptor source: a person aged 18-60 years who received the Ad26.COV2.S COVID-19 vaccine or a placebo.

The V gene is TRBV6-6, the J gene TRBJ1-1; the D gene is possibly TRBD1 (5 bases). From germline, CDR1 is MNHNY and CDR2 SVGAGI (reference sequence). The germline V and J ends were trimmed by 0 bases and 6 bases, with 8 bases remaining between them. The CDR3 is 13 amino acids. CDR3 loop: CASSYSSGAEAFF. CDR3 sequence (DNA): TGTGCCAGCAGTTACTCGTCGGGGGCTGAAGCTTTCTTT.

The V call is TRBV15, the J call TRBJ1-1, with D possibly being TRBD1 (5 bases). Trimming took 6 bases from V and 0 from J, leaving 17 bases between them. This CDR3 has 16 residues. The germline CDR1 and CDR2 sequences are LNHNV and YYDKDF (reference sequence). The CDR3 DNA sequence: TGTGCCACCAGACAAAGACTGGGGGGTCTGAACACTGAAGCTTTCTTT. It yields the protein CATRQRLGGLNTEAFF.

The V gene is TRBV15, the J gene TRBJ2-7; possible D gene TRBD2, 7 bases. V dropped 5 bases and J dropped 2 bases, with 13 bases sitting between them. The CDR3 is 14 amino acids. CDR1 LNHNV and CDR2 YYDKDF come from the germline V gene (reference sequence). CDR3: CATSLRGATYEQYF. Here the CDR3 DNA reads TGTGCCACCAGCCTCCGGGGGGCCACCTACGAGCAGTACTTC.

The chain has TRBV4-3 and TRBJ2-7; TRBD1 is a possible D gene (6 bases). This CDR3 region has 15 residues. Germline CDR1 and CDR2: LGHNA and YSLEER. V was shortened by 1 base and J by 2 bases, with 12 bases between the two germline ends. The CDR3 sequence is CASSQAPPGAYEQYF. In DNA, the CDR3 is TGCGCCAGCAGCCAAGCTCCACCAGGGGCCTACGAGCAGTACTTC.

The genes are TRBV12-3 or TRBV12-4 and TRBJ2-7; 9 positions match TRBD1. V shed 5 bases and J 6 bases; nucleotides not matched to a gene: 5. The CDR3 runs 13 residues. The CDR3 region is CASSTGTGREQYF. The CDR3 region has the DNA TGTGCCAGCAGTACCGGGACAGGGCGCGAGCAGTACTTC.

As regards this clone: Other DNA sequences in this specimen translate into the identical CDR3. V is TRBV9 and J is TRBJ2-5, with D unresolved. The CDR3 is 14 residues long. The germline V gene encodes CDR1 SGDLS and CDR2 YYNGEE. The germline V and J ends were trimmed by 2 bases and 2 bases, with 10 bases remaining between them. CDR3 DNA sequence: TGTGCCAGCAGCGTTGGTACGGTACAAGAGACCCAGTACTTC. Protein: CASSVGTVQETQYF.

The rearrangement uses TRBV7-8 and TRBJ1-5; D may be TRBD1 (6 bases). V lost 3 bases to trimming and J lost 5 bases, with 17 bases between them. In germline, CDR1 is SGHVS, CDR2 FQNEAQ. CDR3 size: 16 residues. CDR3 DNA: TGTGCCAGCAGCTTTCGTAAGTGGGGGGCATATCAGCCCCAGCATTTT. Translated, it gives CASSFRKWGAYQPQHF.

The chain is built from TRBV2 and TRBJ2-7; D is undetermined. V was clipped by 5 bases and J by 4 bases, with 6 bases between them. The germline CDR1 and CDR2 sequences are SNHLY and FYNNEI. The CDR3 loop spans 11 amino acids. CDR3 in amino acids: CASSQGYEQYF. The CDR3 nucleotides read TGTGCCAGCAGTCAAGGGTACGAGCAGTACTTC.

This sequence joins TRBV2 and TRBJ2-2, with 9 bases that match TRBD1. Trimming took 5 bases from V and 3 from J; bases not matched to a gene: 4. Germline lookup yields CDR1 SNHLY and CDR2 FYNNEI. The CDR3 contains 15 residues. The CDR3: CASSRDRADTGELFF. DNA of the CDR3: TGTGCCAGCAGTAGGGACAGGGCCGACACCGGGGAGCTGTTTTTT.

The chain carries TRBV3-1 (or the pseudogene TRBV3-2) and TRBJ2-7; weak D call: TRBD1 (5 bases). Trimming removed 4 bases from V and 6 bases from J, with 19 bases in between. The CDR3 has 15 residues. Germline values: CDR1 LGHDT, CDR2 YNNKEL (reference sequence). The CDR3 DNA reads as TGTGCCAGCAGCCCCCAGGGAATAACAAACTCCGAGCAGTACTTC. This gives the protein CASSPQGITNSEQYF.

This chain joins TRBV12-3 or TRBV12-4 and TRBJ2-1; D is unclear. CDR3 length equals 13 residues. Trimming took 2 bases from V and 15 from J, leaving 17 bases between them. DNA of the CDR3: TGTGCCAGCAGTTTAAGTGCGAGCCGGGTTCCGTTCTTC. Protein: CASSLSASRVPFF.

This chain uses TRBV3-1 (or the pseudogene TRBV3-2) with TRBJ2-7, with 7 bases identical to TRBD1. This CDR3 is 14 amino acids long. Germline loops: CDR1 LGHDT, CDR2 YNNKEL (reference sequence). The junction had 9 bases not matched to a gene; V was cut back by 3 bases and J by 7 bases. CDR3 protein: CASSHGHQGQEQYF. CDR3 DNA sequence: TGTGCCAGCAGCCACGGGCACCAGGGACAGGAGCAGTACTTC.

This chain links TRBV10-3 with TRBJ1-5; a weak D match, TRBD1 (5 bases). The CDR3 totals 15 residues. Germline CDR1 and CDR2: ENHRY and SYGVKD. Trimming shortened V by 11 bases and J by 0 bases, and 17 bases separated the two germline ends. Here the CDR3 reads CAVSSGSDSNQPQHF. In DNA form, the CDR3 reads TGTGCCGTTTCTTCAGGGTCGGATAGCAATCAGCCCCAGCATTTT.

The CDR3 region has the DNA TGTGCCAGTAGCAAGGAGGAAGGGCAGGCGGGCTGGCCCCAGCATTTT. This sequence encodes CASSKEEGQAGWPQHF. V gene TRBV19 combines with J gene TRBJ1-5; the D is unclear. The CDR3 extends over 16 amino acids. Germline V lookup: CDR1 LNHDA, CDR2 SQIVND (reference sequence). Trimming stripped 6 bases from V and 9 bases from J, with 24 bases between.

The CDR3 loop reads CASSSSGLAGRETQYF. The DNA of the CDR3 is TGTGCCAGCAGCTCCTCTGGACTAGCGGGGCGAGAGACCCAGTACTTC. The chain recombines TRBV7-2 with TRBJ2-5; 12 nucleotides align to TRBD2. After removal of 4 bases from V and 4 bases from J, the junction contained 7 bases not matched to a gene. The CDR3 sequence is 16 residues long. Germline-derived CDR1 and CDR2 are SGHTA and FQGNSA.

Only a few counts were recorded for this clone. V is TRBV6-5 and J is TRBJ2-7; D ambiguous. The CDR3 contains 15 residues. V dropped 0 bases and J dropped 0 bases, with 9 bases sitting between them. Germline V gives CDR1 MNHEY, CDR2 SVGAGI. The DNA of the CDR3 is TGTGCCAGCAGTTACTCGAATACTCCCTCCTACGAGCAGTACTTC. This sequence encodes CASSYSNTPSYEQYF.

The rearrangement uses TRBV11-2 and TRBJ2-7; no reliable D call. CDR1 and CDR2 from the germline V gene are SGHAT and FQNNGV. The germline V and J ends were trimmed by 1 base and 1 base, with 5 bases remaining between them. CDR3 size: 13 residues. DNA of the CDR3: TGTGCCAGCAGCTTAGTTTCGTCCTACGAGCAGTACTTC. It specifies CASSLVSSYEQYF.

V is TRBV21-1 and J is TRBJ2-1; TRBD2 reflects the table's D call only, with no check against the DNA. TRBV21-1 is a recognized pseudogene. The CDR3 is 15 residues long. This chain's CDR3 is CASLSVEDSYNEQFF. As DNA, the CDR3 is TGTGCCTCGCTGTCGGTAGAGGACTCCTACAATGAGCAGTTCTTC.

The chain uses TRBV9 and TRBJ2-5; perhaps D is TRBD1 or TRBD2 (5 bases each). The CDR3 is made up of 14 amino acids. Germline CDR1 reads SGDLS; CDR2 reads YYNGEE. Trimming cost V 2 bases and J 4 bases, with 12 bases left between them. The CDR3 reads CASSVGTFGETQYF. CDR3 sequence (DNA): TGTGCCAGCAGCGTGGGGACGTTCGGAGAGACCCAGTACTTC.

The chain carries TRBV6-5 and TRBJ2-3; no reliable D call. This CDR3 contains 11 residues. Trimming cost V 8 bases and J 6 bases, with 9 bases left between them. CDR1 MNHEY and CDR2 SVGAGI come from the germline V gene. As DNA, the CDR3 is TGTGCCAGCTCGAACTGGGATACGCAGTATTTT. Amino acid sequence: CASSNWDTQYF.

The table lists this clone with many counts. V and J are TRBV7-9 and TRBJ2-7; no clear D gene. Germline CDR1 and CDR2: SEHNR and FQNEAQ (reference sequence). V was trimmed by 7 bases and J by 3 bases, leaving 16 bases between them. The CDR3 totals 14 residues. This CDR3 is CASNRDTELYEQYF. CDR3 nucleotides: TGTGCCAGCAACCGAGATACAGAGCTCTACGAGCAGTACTTC.

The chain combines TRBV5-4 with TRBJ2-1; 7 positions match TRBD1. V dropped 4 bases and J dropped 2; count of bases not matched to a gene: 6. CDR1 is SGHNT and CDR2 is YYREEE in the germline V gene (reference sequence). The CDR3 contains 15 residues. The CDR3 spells CASSGQATAYNEQFF. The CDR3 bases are TGTGCCAGCAGCGGACAGGCCACTGCCTACAATGAGCAGTTCTTC.